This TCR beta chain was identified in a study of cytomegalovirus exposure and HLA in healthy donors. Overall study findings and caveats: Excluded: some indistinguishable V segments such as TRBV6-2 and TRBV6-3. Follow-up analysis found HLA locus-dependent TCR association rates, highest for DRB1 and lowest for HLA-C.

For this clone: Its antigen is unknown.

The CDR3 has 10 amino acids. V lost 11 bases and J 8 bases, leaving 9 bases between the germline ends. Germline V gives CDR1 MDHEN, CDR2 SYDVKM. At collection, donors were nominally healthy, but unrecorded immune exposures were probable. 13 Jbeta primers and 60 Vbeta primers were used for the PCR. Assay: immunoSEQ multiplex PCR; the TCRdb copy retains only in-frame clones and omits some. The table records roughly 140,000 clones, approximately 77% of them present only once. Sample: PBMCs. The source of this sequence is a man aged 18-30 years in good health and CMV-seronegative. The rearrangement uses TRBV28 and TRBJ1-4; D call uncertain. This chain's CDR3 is CAAAGEKLFF. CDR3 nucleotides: TGTGCCGCGGCCGGGGAAAAACTGTTTTTT.